This is a list of T cell receptor beta chains from one sample in a study of blood T cell repertoires in COVID-19. Only in-frame clones appear in the TCRdb table, and some are missing; sequencing was by immunoSEQ multiplex PCR. The sample yields 230,000 or so clones, approximately 83% seen once. The specimen was PBMCs or T cells enriched from blood (not recorded which). The receptors originated from a man over 45 who had recovered from COVID-19. The CDR3 runs from the conserved cysteine through the conserved F or W. D genes are given only for firm matches. Size is stated for part of the rows, as once, few or many counts, or as a class when the clone is expanded.

clone size: -; J gene: TRBJ1-3; D gene: -; V gene: TRBV4-2; CDR3 DNA: TGTGCCAGCAGCCAAGTTAGGGGTCGAGTCTCTGGAAACACCATATATTTT; CDR3 protein: CASSQVRGRVSGNTIYF
clone size: -; J gene: TRBJ1-2; D gene: TRBD1; V gene: TRBV12-3/TRBV12-4; CDR3 DNA: TGTGCCAGCGGCAAACAGGGGCGAGGCTACACCTTC; CDR3 protein: CASGKQGRGYTF
clone size: few; J gene: TRBJ1-5; D gene: -; V gene: TRBV9; CDR3 DNA: TGTGCCAGCAGCCCGGACCCAGGGAATCAGCCCCAGCATTTT; CDR3 protein: CASSPDPGNQPQHF
clone size: -; J gene: TRBJ1-3; D gene: -; V gene: TRBV24-1; CDR3 DNA: TGTGCCACCAGTGATTTGGGCCGCCACTCTGGAAACACCATATATTTT; CDR3 protein: CATSDLGRHSGNTIYF
clone size: -; J gene: TRBJ2-3; D gene: -; V gene: TRBV5-1; CDR3 DNA: TGCGCCAGCAGGTCCCCAGGGGCAGATACGCAGTATTTT; CDR3 protein: CASRSPGADTQYF
clone size: -; J gene: TRBJ1-6; D gene: TRBD1; V gene: TRBV6-5; CDR3 DNA: TGTGCCAGCAGCAGACAGGGGAATGGTTCACCCCTCCACTTT; CDR3 protein: CASSRQGNGSPLHF
clone size: -; J gene: TRBJ2-5; D gene: TRBD2; V gene: TRBV28; CDR3 DNA: TGTGCCACCCTAGGCCCGCGGGGGACTAGCGAGACCCAGTACTTC; CDR3 protein: CATLGPRGTSETQYF
clone size: -; J gene: TRBJ2-7; D gene: -; V gene: TRBV18; CDR3 DNA: TGTGCCAGCTCAGGTTCGGACGAGCAGTACTTC; CDR3 protein: CASSGSDEQYF
clone size: -; J gene: TRBJ2-7; D gene: TRBD2; V gene: TRBV9; CDR3 DNA: TGTGCCAGCAATCTCAGCGGGAGAGATGGTCACGAGCAGTACTTC; CDR3 protein: CASNLSGRDGHEQYF
clone size: few; J gene: TRBJ1-2; D gene: -; V gene: TRBV28; CDR3 DNA: TGTGCCAGCAGACGCCTGATTGGGCCAGTCGCCTATGGCTACACCTTC; CDR3 protein: CASRRLIGPVAYGYTF
clone size: -; J gene: TRBJ1-2; D gene: TRBD1; V gene: TRBV10-2; CDR3 DNA: TGCGCCAGCACCCCGGACAGGGTAAACGGCTACACCTTC; CDR3 protein: CASTPDRVNGYTF
clone size: -; J gene: TRBJ2-5; D gene: TRBD1; V gene: TRBV2; CDR3 DNA: TGTGCCAGCAGAGCCCTACAGGGGTTGAGAGAGACCCAGTACTTC; CDR3 protein: CASRALQGLRETQYF
clone size: -; J gene: TRBJ1-5; D gene: TRBD1; V gene: TRBV14; CDR3 DNA: TGTGCCAGCAGCCAAACAGGGGCCAATCAGCCCCAGCATTTT; CDR3 protein: CASSQTGANQPQHF
clone size: once; J gene: TRBJ1-2; D gene: -; V gene: TRBV4-1; CDR3 DNA: TGCGCCAGCAGCCAGGTAGCTAACTATGGCTACACCTTC; CDR3 protein: CASSQVANYGYTF
clone size: -; J gene: TRBJ1-4; D gene: -; V gene: TRBV11-1; CDR3 DNA: TGTGCCAGCAGCCCCACGTTTGGGGCGAAGAATGAAAAACTGTTTTTT; CDR3 protein: CASSPTFGAKNEKLFF
clone size: once; J gene: TRBJ1-2; D gene: -; V gene: TRBV18; CDR3 DNA: TGTGCCAGCTCACCACCATCTGACAGAGTTAACTATGGCTACACCTTC; CDR3 protein: CASSPPSDRVNYGYTF
clone size: -; J gene: TRBJ2-3; D gene: -; V gene: TRBV3-1/TRBV3-2; CDR3 DNA: TGTGCCAGCAGCCAAGCCCCACAGGGTGGAGATACGCAGTATTTT; CDR3 protein: CASSQAPQGGDTQYF
clone size: -; J gene: TRBJ1-5; D gene: -; V gene: TRBV19; CDR3 DNA: TGTGCCAGTAGTGCCTACACAGGGCTCAATCAGCCCCAGCATTTT; CDR3 protein: CASSAYTGLNQPQHF
clone size: -; J gene: TRBJ1-2; D gene: TRBD1; V gene: TRBV19; CDR3 DNA: TGTGCCAGTAGTATGGGACAGTGGAAAGGCTACACCTTC; CDR3 protein: CASSMGQWKGYTF
clone size: -; J gene: TRBJ2-2; D gene: TRBD2; V gene: TRBV5-5; CDR3 DNA: TGTGCCAGCAGCCGGGGGGGGACCCCCGCAACGAACACCGGGGAGCTGTTTTTT; CDR3 protein: CASSRGGTPATNTGELFF
clone size: -; J gene: TRBJ1-1; D gene: -; V gene: TRBV7-2; CDR3 DNA: TGTGCCAGCAGCCAGCTCCTGGGGCCGCACACTGAAGCTTTCTTT; CDR3 protein: CASSQLLGPHTEAFF
clone size: -; J gene: TRBJ1-3; D gene: -; V gene: TRBV5-8; CDR3 DNA: TGTGCCAGCAGCCCCGGGTGGACTTCTGGAAACACCATATATTTT; CDR3 protein: CASSPGWTSGNTIYF
clone size: -; J gene: TRBJ2-1; D gene: TRBD2; V gene: TRBV5-1; CDR3 DNA: TGCGCCAGCAGCCCGGGACTAGCGGGGGCCCAAATCTACAATGAGCAGTTCTTC; CDR3 protein: CASSPGLAGAQIYNEQFF
clone size: -; J gene: TRBJ2-1; D gene: -; V gene: TRBV7-8; CDR3 DNA: TGTGCCAGCAGGTTCTTAGGGGGGGCTAGCGATGAGCAGTTCTTC; CDR3 protein: CASRFLGGASDEQFF
clone size: -; J gene: TRBJ1-3; D gene: -; V gene: TRBV6-5; CDR3 DNA: TGTGCCAGCAGCCGGAAGACAGGAAACACCATATATTTT; CDR3 protein: CASSRKTGNTIYF
clone size: -; J gene: TRBJ1-1; D gene: TRBD1; V gene: TRBV4-3; CDR3 DNA: TGCGCCAGCAGCCAAGCGCTCAGGGGGTACACTGAAGCTTTCTTT; CDR3 protein: CASSQALRGYTEAFF
clone size: -; J gene: TRBJ2-7; D gene: TRBD2; V gene: TRBV28; CDR3 DNA: TGTGCCAGCAGGAGCGGGAGGCCGACCTACGAGCAGTACTTC; CDR3 protein: CASRSGRPTYEQYF
clone size: -; J gene: TRBJ1-1; D gene: -; V gene: TRBV7-8; CDR3 DNA: TGTGCCAGCAGTCCCCGTCCGGTTTGGACTGAAGCTTTCTTT; CDR3 protein: CASSPRPVWTEAFF
clone size: -; J gene: TRBJ2-1; D gene: -; V gene: TRBV6-5; CDR3 DNA: TGTGCCAGCAGTTACTCCCCCCTTCGAGGAAACAATGAGCAGTTCTTC; CDR3 protein: CASSYSPLRGNNEQFF
clone size: -; J gene: TRBJ2-1; D gene: -; V gene: TRBV7-2; CDR3 DNA: TGTGCCAGCAGCTTAGTGGCGAGAGGCGGCTACAATGAGCAGTTCTTC; CDR3 protein: CASSLVARGGYNEQFF
clone size: -; J gene: TRBJ2-6; D gene: -; V gene: TRBV5-6; CDR3 DNA: TGTGCCAGCATCCACGAGAGCTCTGGGGCCAACGTCCTGACTTTC; CDR3 protein: CASIHESSGANVLTF
clone size: -; J gene: TRBJ2-2; D gene: TRBD1; V gene: TRBV7-8; CDR3 DNA: TGTGCCAGCAGCTCCGGGACAGACACCGGGGAGCTGTTTTTT; CDR3 protein: CASSSGTDTGELFF
clone size: -; J gene: TRBJ1-4; D gene: -; V gene: TRBV2; CDR3 DNA: TGTGCCAGCAGCTCGGGTCCCGAAAAACTGTTTTTT; CDR3 protein: CASSSGPEKLFF
clone size: once; J gene: TRBJ2-3; D gene: TRBD2; V gene: TRBV11-2; CDR3 DNA: TGTGCCAGCAGCTTTTCGGGGGGAGCAGATACGCAGTATTTT; CDR3 protein: CASSFSGGADTQYF
clone size: few; J gene: TRBJ2-7; D gene: -; V gene: TRBV10-2; CDR3 DNA: TGCGCCAGCTCAGGCCCTACCAGAGACAGATCACCCTACGAGCAGTACTTC; CDR3 protein: CASSGPTRDRSPYEQYF
clone size: -; J gene: TRBJ2-7; D gene: TRBD2; V gene: TRBV7-8; CDR3 DNA: TGTGCCAGCAGCTTAGCGGGAGGGCTTACCCCCTACGAGCAGTACTTC; CDR3 protein: CASSLAGGLTPYEQYF
clone size: -; J gene: TRBJ2-1; D gene: -; V gene: TRBV27; CDR3 DNA: TGTGCCAGCAGTTTCCCAGGAAACTACAATGAGCAGTTCTTC; CDR3 protein: CASSFPGNYNEQFF
clone size: -; J gene: TRBJ1-3; D gene: -; V gene: TRBV4-3; CDR3 DNA: TGCGCCAGCAGTCCCCAGGGGATCTCTGGAAACACCATATATTTT; CDR3 protein: CASSPQGISGNTIYF
clone size: -; J gene: TRBJ1-1; D gene: -; V gene: TRBV12-3/TRBV12-4; CDR3 DNA: TGTGCCAGCAGTTTAAGCGGGGAAGCTTTCTTT; CDR3 protein: CASSLSGEAFF
clone size: -; J gene: TRBJ2-5; D gene: TRBD2; V gene: TRBV5-1; CDR3 DNA: TGCGCCAGCAGCTCGACGGGGAGGGGAGAGACCCAGTACTTC; CDR3 protein: CASSSTGRGETQYF
clone size: -; J gene: TRBJ1-5; D gene: -; V gene: TRBV19; CDR3 DNA: TGTGCCAGTAGTATATTGGAGCAACAGCCCCAGCATTTT; CDR3 protein: CASSILEQQPQHF
clone size: -; J gene: TRBJ1-2; D gene: -; V gene: TRBV30; CDR3 DNA: TGTGCCTGGAGTCAGGGAGGAGGCTACACCTTC; CDR3 protein: CAWSQGGGYTF
clone size: -; J gene: TRBJ2-7; D gene: TRBD2; V gene: TRBV9; CDR3 DNA: TGTGCCAGCAGCCCAGGAGCGGGAGCCGGCTACGAGCAGTACTTC; CDR3 protein: CASSPGAGAGYEQYF
clone size: -; J gene: TRBJ2-1; D gene: TRBD2; V gene: TRBV3-1/TRBV3-2; CDR3 DNA: TGTGCCAGCAGCCTAACCTTTGGACTAGCGGGGGTTCGGAATGAGCAGTTCTTC; CDR3 protein: CASSLTFGLAGVRNEQFF
clone size: -; J gene: TRBJ2-3; D gene: TRBD2; V gene: TRBV7-9; CDR3 DNA: TGTGCCAGGACTAGCGGGGCCACAGATACGCAGTATTTT; CDR3 protein: CARTSGATDTQYF
clone size: -; J gene: TRBJ2-7; D gene: -; V gene: TRBV5-4; CDR3 DNA: TGTGCCAGCAGCCCTCCTGGGGGACAAAGTCGTTACGAGCAGTACTTC; CDR3 protein: CASSPPGGQSRYEQYF
clone size: once; J gene: TRBJ2-2; D gene: -; V gene: TRBV18; CDR3 DNA: TGTGCCAGCTCACTAAAAACGGCGGGGACCGGGGAGCTGTTTTTT; CDR3 protein: CASSLKTAGTGELFF
clone size: -; J gene: TRBJ1-1; D gene: -; V gene: TRBV10-3; CDR3 DNA: TGTGCCAGCGCAGGACAGACCAACACTGAAGCTTTCTTT; CDR3 protein: CASAGQTNTEAFF
clone size: once; J gene: TRBJ2-5; D gene: TRBD1; V gene: TRBV5-1; CDR3 DNA: TGCGCCAGCAGCCAGGGGGACAGGGGGCAAAAGACCCAGTACTTC; CDR3 protein: CASSQGDRGQKTQYF
clone size: -; J gene: TRBJ1-1; D gene: -; V gene: TRBV19; CDR3 DNA: TGTGCCAGTAGTAATGTACAGACTGAAGCTTTCTTT; CDR3 protein: CASSNVQTEAFF
clone size: many; J gene: TRBJ2-2; D gene: -; V gene: TRBV24-1; CDR3 DNA: TGTGCCACCAGTGAAGAGTGGTTCGGGGAGCTGTTTTTT; CDR3 protein: CATSEEWFGELFF
clone size: -; J gene: TRBJ2-6; D gene: -; V gene: TRBV6-5; CDR3 DNA: TGTGCCAGCAGTTCCAGGGAATCTGGGGCCAACGTCCTGACTTTC; CDR3 protein: CASSSRESGANVLTF
clone size: -; J gene: TRBJ1-1; D gene: TRBD1; V gene: TRBV19; CDR3 DNA: TGTGCCAGTAGGCCACAGGGGGGTAGCACTGAAGCTTTCTTT; CDR3 protein: CASRPQGGSTEAFF
clone size: -; J gene: TRBJ2-5; D gene: TRBD1; V gene: TRBV27; CDR3 DNA: TGTGCCAGCCCCAACTCGGGGACAGCAGGCCAGTACTTC; CDR3 protein: CASPNSGTAGQYF
clone size: many; J gene: TRBJ2-1; D gene: TRBD2; V gene: TRBV7-9; CDR3 DNA: TGTGCCAGCAGCCCCGGGAGGGCCTCCTACAATGAGCAGTTCTTC; CDR3 protein: CASSPGRASYNEQFF